The 17 T cell receptor beta chains listed next were all sequenced from one sample in a study of T cell responses to AZD1222 COVID-19 vaccine. Clones were sequenced by immunoSEQ multiplex PCR, and TCRdb holds only the in-frame ones, with some missing. The table records 100,000 to 150,000 clones, 90% to 95% of them present only once. The starting material was peripheral blood, obtained on day 0 of AZD1222 vaccination. These receptors originate from an adult in good health.

The chain recombines TRBV4-3 with TRBJ1-2; 7 bases agree with TRBD1. Germline CDR1 LGHNA, CDR2 YSLEER. With 0 bases clipped from V and 8 bases from J, the junction kept 9 bases outside the gene matches. CDR3 size: 15 residues. The CDR3 region is CASSQERQGGYGYTF. The CDR3 nucleotides are TGCGCCAGCAGCCAAGAGAGACAGGGCGGATACGGCTACACCTTC.

The chain combines TRBV6-2 or TRBV6-3 with TRBJ1-2; the D gene is possibly TRBD1 (6 bases). The CDR3 is 14 residues long. Germline V gene lookup returns CDR1 MNHEY and CDR2 SVGEGT. The V end was cut by 5 bases, the J end by 6 bases, with 16 bases between. CDR3 nucleotides: TGTGCCAGCAGTACCGTCATCAACAGGGATGGCTACACCTTC. It yields the protein CASSTVINRDGYTF.

The J gene is TRBJ2-3, the V gene TRBV19, with D perhaps TRBD1 or TRBD2 (5 bases each). CDR3 size: 16 residues. Between the trimmed V and J ends, which lost 5 bases and 0 bases, there was a span of 15 bases. Germline CDR1 LNHDA, CDR2 SQIVND (reference sequence). CDR3 nucleotides: TGTGCCAGTAGTTCTTCCGGGACGGCTAGCACAGATACGCAGTATTTT. The encoded protein is CASSSSGTASTDTQYF.

This sequence joins TRBV29-1 and TRBJ1-1; TRBD1 aligns across 9 bases. The CDR3 consists of 14 residues. The V gene end was trimmed by 7 bases and the J gene end by 4 bases; junction bases not matched to a gene: 10. The V gene's germline CDR1 is SQVTM and CDR2 ANQGSEA. The CDR3 DNA is TGCAGCGGTGGGGACAGGGTTTTGGGCACTGAAGCTTTCTTT. It yields the protein CSGGDRVLGTEAFF.

V and J are TRBV19 and TRBJ1-1; no firm D call. CDR1 is LNHDA, CDR2 SQIVND, per germline (reference sequence). The CDR3 extends over 11 amino acids. V lost 9 bases and J lost 11, with 16 bases in between. DNA for the CDR3: TGTGCCAGCCACACCGGCGCGGTTGCTTTCTTT. Amino acid sequence: CASHTGAVAFF.

V and J are TRBV4-2 and TRBJ2-3, with D possibly TRBD1 on 5 matching bases. The CDR3 has 17 residues. CDR1 is LGHNA, CDR2 YNFKEQ, per germline. V lost 0 bases and J lost 4, with 17 bases in between. The CDR3: CASSQEHPQGSPDTQYF. CDR3 in DNA: TGTGCCAGCAGCCAAGAGCATCCGCAGGGAAGCCCAGATACGCAGTATTTT.

The chain combines TRBV30 with TRBJ1-1, with D unresolved. Germline CDR1 reads GTSNPN; CDR2 reads SVGIG (reference sequence). The germline V and J ends were trimmed by 0 bases and 6 bases, with 23 bases remaining between them. This CDR3 is 17 amino acids long. This chain's CDR3 is CAWSVRGAGSNGAEAFF. The CDR3, as DNA: TGTGCCTGGAGTGTCCGGGGTGCAGGTTCGAACGGCGCTGAAGCTTTCTTT.

The chain employs TRBV6-2 or TRBV6-3 and TRBJ2-7; D is uncertain. CDR1 and CDR2 (germline): MNHEY, SVGEGT. CDR3 length equals 15 residues. V lost 2 bases to trimming and J lost 2 bases, with 13 bases between them. The CDR3 region has the DNA TGTGCCAGCAGTTACCGGCAGGATGGGGCCTACGAGCAGTACTTC. This encodes CASSYRQDGAYEQYF.

The chain is built from TRBV18 and TRBJ2-7; a weak D match, TRBD2 (5 bases). Germline CDR1 and CDR2: KGHSH and LQKENI. The CDR3 has 16 amino acids. Trimming removed 1 base from V and 5 bases from J, with 18 bases in between. CDR3 sequence: CASSPLGTGPGNEQYF. As DNA, the CDR3 is TGTGCCAGCTCACCACTTGGCACCGGTCCGGGAAACGAGCAGTACTTC.

The genes are TRBV28 and TRBJ1-4; maybe TRBD1 (5 bases). V dropped 6 bases and J dropped 6 bases, with 23 bases sitting between them. CDR1 and CDR2 from the germline V gene are MDHEN and SYDVKM. CDR3 length: 17 residues. In DNA form, the CDR3 reads TGTGCCAGCAGGCAACGGGGGGTGCCAGGACTGGATGAAAAACTGTTTTTT. Amino acid sequence: CASRQRGVPGLDEKLFF.

The J gene is TRBJ2-7, the V gene TRBV24-1, with no clear D. The germline gives CDR1 KGHDR, CDR2 SFDVKD. The CDR3 covers 11 residues. V was pared by 1 base and J by 4 bases, with 1 base between. CDR3 coding DNA: TGTGCCACCAGTGATTTATACGAGCAGTACTTC. It codes for CATSDLYEQYF.

This sequence joins TRBV4-3 and TRBJ1-1, with unresolved D. From germline, CDR1 is LGHNA and CDR2 YSLEER. The CDR3 totals 15 residues. Trimming removed 0 bases from V and 1 base from J, with 9 bases in between. This CDR3 is CASSQDKAANTEAFF. The DNA for the CDR3 is TGCGCCAGCAGCCAAGATAAGGCAGCGAACACTGAAGCTTTCTTT.

The genes are TRBV7-3 and TRBJ2-1, with D uncertain. This CDR3 contains 12 residues. V lost 5 bases, J lost 3 bases, and 5 bases lay in between. Germline V gene data show CDR1 as SGHTA and CDR2 as FQGTGA. The CDR3 nucleotides are TGTGCCAGCAGCCTACACTACAATGAGCAGTTCTTC. Its protein product is CASSLHYNEQFF.

This chain joins TRBV7-9 and TRBJ2-5; 9 bases are shared with TRBD2. The CDR3 has 15 residues. V lost 5 bases and J lost 0; bases outside the gene matches: 4. In germline, CDR1 is SEHNR, CDR2 FQNEAQ (reference sequence). CDR3 coding DNA: TGTGCCAGCAGCCCGCGGGGGGGACACCAAGAGACCCAGTACTTC. Protein sequence: CASSPRGGHQETQYF.

The chain recombines TRBV5-1 with TRBJ1-1, with a possible D match to TRBD1 (6 bases). The CDR3 covers 15 residues. The V end was cut by 5 bases, the J end by 0 bases, with 14 bases between. Germline V gene sequence: CDR1 SGHRS, CDR2 YFSETQ. The CDR3 nucleotides are TGCGCCAGCAGTCCAGGGGCACAGATGAACACTGAAGCTTTCTTT. Translation: CASSPGAQMNTEAFF.

The rearrangement uses TRBV5-1 and TRBJ1-1; D is undetermined. The V gene's germline CDR1 is SGHRS and CDR2 YFSETQ. The CDR3 consists of 16 residues. V was cut by 0 bases and J by 10 bases, with 22 bases left in between. The CDR3 nucleotides are TGCGCCAGCAGCTTGGTAGGTAGCGTAGAAGGCGGGAGAGCTTTCTTT. This translates into CASSLVGSVEGGRAFF.

The J gene is TRBJ1-2, the V gene TRBV25-1, with TRBD1 matching 7 bases. After removal of 5 bases from V and 7 bases from J, the junction contained 10 bases not matched to a gene. The CDR3 is 14 amino acids. Germline V CDR1 and CDR2: MGHDK, SYGVNS. In DNA form, the CDR3 reads TGTGCCAGCAGTAGACAGGGAGGTGGTGGTGGCTACACCTTC. Protein product: CASSRQGGGGGYTF.